This TCR beta chain was sequenced for a study of T-cell reconstitution after alpha-beta-depleted transplantation in children. As for this clonotype: Its matching antigen is unknown.

Unique molecular identifiers tagged the TCRbeta library. TCRdb re-called the PCR reads with MiXCR, one entry per CDR3 protein. The sample records 200,000 to 300,000 distinct CDR3 sequences, about 23% being singletons. The study, taken as a whole, reports: Some patients owed their high day-60 TCRbeta diversity to surviving recipient T cells and thymic progenitors.

The CDR3 loop spans 19 amino acids. The junction had 21 bases not matched to a gene; V was cut back by 3 bases and J by 2 bases. CDR1 is DFQATT and CDR2 is SNEGSKA in the germline V gene (reference sequence). The sequence derives from a girl under 10 years old with Fanconi anemia, due to receive a stem cell transplant. The material was PBMCs, obtained before TCRalphabeta/CD19-depleted stem cell transplant. The chain combines TRBV20-1 with TRBJ2-7; 8 bases agree with TRBD1. The CDR3: CSASFVSGLRTGRTYEQYF. As DNA, the CDR3 is TGCAGTGCTAGTTTCGTCTCTGGTTTAAGGACAGGGCGAACCTACGAGCAGTACTTC.